This T cell receptor (beta chain) appears in the sequencing data of a study of T cell repertoires in cytomegalovirus infection. Using its own MiXCR run on the reads, TCRdb lists one record per CDR3 protein. The sample lists tens of thousands of distinct CDR3 sequences, 20% to 25% occurring once. This clonotype was seen a handful of times. Its antigen remains unknown. The CDR3 contains 15 residues. The junction had 5 bases not matched to a gene; V was cut back by 2 bases and J by 5 bases. Sequenced material: CD8+ T cells from cultured PBMCs, taken from culture after CMV antigen stimulation. This TCR came from a human donor in good health (CMV status not recorded). Some clones in this sample may be carry-over from other donors' samples. V and J are TRBV12-3 or TRBV12-4 and TRBJ1-1; 10 positions agree with TRBD1. The CDR3 sequence: CASSLRGQGRTEAFF. The CDR3 nucleotides read TGTGCCAGCAGTTTAAGGGGACAGGGGCGAACTGAAGCTTTCTTT.